This is a list of T cell receptor beta chains from one sample in a study of T cell changes during pregnancy in multiple sclerosis. The repertoire was sequenced with immunoSEQ multiplex PCR; TCRdb's copy has only in-frame clones and lacks some. In the table there are some 130,000 clones, less than 97% of which are singletons. The specimen comprised peripheral blood, sampled after pregnancy. Receptors were obtained from a female donor with multiple sclerosis, enrolled in a pregnancy study. CDR3s include the opening cysteine and the closing phenylalanine or tryptophan. The order of the fields is D gene, V gene, clone size, J gene, CDR3 protein, CDR3 DNA. D genes are given only for firm matches. Clone size is not always given. Where it is, it says once, few, many or a class for expanded clones.

>TRBD2|TRBV14|NA|TRBJ2-3
CASSPHGLAADTQYF
TGTGCCAGCAGCCCGCATGGACTAGCAGCAGATACGCAGTATTTT
>NA|TRBV29-1|NA|TRBJ2-5
CSYGQSQETQYF
TGCAGCTACGGACAGAGTCAAGAGACCCAGTACTTC
>NA|TRBV9|NA|TRBJ2-1
CASSVGARLSYNEQFF
TGTGCCAGCAGCGTGGGGGCCCGATTGTCCTACAATGAGCAGTTCTTC
>TRBD2|TRBV7-9|NA|TRBJ2-7
CASSGGGYYEQYF
TGTGCCAGTAGCGGGGGGGGTTACTACGAGCAGTACTTC
>TRBD2|TRBV5-4|once|TRBJ2-4
CASSLGTSGSAKNIQYF
TGTGCCAGCAGCTTGGGGACTAGCGGGAGTGCCAAAAACATTCAGTACTTC
>TRBD2|TRBV4-3|NA|TRBJ2-7
CASSQGSGLAGGYEQYF
TGCGCCAGCAGCCAGGGTTCTGGGCTAGCGGGAGGTTACGAGCAGTACTTC
>TRBD2|TRBV19|NA|TRBJ2-5
CASRGEGPGWVETQYF
TGTGCCAGTCGTGGGGAGGGGCCCGGGTGGGTAGAGACCCAGTACTTC
>TRBD1|TRBV19|NA|TRBJ1-2
CASTPLGTGYNYGYTF
TGTGCCAGTACCCCATTGGGGACAGGTTATAACTATGGCTACACCTTC
>NA|TRBV15|NA|TRBJ2-3
CATTLRGDLDTQYF
TGTGCCACCACGCTCCGGGGAGACCTGGATACGCAGTATTTT
>NA|TRBV28|NA|TRBJ1-2
CASSFSRTAGGYTF
TGTGCCAGCAGTTTCTCACGGACAGCCGGTGGCTACACCTTC
>TRBD2|TRBV5-6|NA|TRBJ2-5
CASSSPLRAGEETQYF
TGTGCCAGCAGCTCCCCACTACGAGCGGGAGAAGAGACCCAGTACTTC